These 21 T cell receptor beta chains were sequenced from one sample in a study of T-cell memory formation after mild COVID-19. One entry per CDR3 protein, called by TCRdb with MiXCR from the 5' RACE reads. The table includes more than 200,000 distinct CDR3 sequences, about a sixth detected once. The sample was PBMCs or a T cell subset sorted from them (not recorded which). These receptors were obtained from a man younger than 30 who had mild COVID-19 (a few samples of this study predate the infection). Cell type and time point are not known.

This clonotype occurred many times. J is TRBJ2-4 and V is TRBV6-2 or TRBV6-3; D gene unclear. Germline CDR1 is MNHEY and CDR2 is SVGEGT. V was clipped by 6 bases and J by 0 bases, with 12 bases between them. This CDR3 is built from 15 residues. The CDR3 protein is CASSPDPSAKNIQYF. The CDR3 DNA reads TGTGCCAGCAGCCCTGACCCCTCAGCCAAAAACATTCAGTACTTC.

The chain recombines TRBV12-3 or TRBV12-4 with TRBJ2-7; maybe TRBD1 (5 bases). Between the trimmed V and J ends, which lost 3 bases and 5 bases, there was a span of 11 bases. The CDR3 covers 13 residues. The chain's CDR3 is CASSLQGAHEQYV. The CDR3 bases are TGTGCCAGCAGTTTGCAGGGTGCCCACGAGCAGTACGTC.

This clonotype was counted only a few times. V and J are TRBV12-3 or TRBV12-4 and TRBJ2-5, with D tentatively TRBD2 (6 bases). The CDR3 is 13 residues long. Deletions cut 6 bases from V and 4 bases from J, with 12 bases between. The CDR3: CASRPRGVETQYF. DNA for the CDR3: TGTGCCAGCAGGCCACGCGGGGTAGAGACCCAGTACTTC.

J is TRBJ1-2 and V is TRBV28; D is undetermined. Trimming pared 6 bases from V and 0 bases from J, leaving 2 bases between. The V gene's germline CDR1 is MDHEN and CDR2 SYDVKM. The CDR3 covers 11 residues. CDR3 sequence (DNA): TGTGCCAGCAGCCCTAACTATGGCTACACCTTC. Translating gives CASSPNYGYTF.

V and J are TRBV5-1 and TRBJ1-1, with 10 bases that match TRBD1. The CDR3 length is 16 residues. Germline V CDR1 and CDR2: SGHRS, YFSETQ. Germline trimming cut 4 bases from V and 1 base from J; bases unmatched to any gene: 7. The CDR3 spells CASSRRTGGPNTEAFF. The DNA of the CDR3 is TGCGCCAGCAGCAGACGGACAGGGGGGCCGAACACTGAAGCTTTCTTT.

The CDR3 region is CASSHIRNTEAFF. In nucleotides, the CDR3 is TGCGCCAGCAGCCACATCAGGAACACTGAAGCTTTCTTT. This chain joins TRBV4-3 and TRBJ1-1; no clear D gene. Trimming cost V 3 bases and J 1 base, with 6 bases left between them. The CDR3 totals 13 residues. CDR1 is LGHNA and CDR2 is YSLEER in the germline V gene.

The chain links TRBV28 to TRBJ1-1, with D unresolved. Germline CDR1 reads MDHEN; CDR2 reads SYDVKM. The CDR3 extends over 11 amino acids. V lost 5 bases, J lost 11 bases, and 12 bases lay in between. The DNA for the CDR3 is TGTGCCAGCAGTGTTCTCTGTTCGGCTTTCTTT. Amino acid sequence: CASSVLCSAFF.

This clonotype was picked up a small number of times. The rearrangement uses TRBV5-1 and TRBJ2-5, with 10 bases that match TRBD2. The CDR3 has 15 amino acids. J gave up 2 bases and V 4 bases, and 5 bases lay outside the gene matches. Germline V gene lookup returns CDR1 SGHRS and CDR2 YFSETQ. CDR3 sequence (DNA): TGCGCCAGCAGCCCTGGACTAGCGGCACAAGAGACCCAGTACTTC. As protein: CASSPGLAAQETQYF.

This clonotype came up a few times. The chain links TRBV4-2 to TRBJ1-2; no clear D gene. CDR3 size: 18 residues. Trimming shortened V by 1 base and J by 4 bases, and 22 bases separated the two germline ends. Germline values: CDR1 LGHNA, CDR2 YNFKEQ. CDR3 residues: CASSQVIEAEQTGYGYTF. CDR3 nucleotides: TGTGCCAGCAGCCAAGTTATCGAGGCGGAACAGACGGGCTATGGCTACACCTTC.

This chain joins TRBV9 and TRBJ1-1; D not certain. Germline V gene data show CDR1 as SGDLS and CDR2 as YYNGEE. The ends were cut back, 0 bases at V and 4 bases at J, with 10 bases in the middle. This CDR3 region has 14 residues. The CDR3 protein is CASSVGSVATEAFF. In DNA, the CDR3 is TGTGCCAGCAGCGTAGGCAGTGTGGCCACTGAAGCTTTCTTT.

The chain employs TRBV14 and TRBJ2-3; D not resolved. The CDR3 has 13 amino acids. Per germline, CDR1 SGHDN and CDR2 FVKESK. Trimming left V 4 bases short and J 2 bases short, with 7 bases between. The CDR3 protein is CASSPLYTDTQYF. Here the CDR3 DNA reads TGTGCCAGCAGCCCTCTCTACACAGATACGCAGTATTTT.

The CDR3 reads CAISPVTSGRTDTQYF. DNA for the CDR3: TGTGCCATCAGCCCCGTGACTAGCGGACGGACAGATACGCAGTATTTT. The gene calls are TRBV10-3 and TRBJ2-3; 9 bases match TRBD2. Trimming took 6 bases from V and 3 from J; bases not matched to a gene: 10. In germline, CDR1 is ENHRY, CDR2 SYGVKD. The CDR3 runs to 16 residues.

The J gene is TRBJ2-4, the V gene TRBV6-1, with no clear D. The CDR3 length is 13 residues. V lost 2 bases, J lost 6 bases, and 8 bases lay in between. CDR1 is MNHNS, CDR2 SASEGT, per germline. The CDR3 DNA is TGTGCCAGCAGTGAAATCCAGTCAAACATTCAGTACTTC. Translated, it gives CASSEIQSNIQYF.

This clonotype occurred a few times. The DNA for the CDR3 is TGCGCCAGCACCGCCGGCGGGGGGACCATTGGTGAGACCCAGTACTTC. It translates to CASTAGGGTIGETQYF. The chain uses TRBV5-1 and TRBJ2-5, with 8 bases identical to TRBD2. V trimming: 6 bases; J trimming: 5 bases; junction bases outside the gene matches: 15. This CDR3 contains 16 residues. CDR1 is SGHRS and CDR2 is YFSETQ in the germline V gene.

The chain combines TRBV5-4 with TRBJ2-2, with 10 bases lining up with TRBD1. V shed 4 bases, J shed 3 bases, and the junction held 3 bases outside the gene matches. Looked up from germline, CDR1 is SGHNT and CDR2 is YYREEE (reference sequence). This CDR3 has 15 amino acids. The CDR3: CASSRGTGDTGELFF. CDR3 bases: TGTGCCAGCAGCCGAGGGACAGGGGACACCGGGGAGCTGTTTTTT.

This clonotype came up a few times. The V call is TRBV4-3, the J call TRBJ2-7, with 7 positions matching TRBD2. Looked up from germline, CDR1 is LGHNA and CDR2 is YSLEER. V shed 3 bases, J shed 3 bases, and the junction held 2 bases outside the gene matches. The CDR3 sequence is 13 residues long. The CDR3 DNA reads TGCGCCAGCAGCCATGGCGGGGGCTACGAGCAGTACTTC. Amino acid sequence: CASSHGGGYEQYF.

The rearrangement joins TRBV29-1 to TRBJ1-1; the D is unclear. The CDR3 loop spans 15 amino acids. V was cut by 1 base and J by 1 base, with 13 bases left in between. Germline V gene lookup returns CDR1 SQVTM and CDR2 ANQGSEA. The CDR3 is CSVEGASRGNTEAFF. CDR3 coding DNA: TGCAGCGTTGAAGGGGCTTCACGGGGGAACACTGAAGCTTTCTTT.

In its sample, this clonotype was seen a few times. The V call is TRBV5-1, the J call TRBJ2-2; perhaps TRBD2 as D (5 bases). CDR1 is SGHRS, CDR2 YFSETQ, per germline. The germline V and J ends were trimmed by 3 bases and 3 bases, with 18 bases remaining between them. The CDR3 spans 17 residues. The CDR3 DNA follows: TGCGCCAGCAGCTCCGAACCGATTTGGGGAGACACCGGGGAGCTGTTTTTT. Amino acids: CASSSEPIWGDTGELFF.

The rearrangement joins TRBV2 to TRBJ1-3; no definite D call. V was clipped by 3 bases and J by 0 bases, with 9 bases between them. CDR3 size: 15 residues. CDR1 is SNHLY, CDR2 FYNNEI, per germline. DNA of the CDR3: TGTGCCAGCAGTGATCCGGGAGACTCTGGAAACACCATATATTTT. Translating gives CASSDPGDSGNTIYF.

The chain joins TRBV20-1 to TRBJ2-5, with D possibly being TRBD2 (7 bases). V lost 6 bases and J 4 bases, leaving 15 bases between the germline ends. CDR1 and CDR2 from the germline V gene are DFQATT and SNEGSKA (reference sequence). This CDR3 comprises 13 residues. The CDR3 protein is CSATTGGAETQYF. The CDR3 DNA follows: TGCAGTGCCACGACTGGGGGGGCAGAGACCCAGTACTTC.

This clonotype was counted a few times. CDR3 nucleotide sequence: TGCGCCAGCAGTCACCCACGGACAGGCGGCGACGAGCAGTACTTC. Amino acids: CASSHPRTGGDEQYF. The chain recombines TRBV23-1 with TRBJ2-7; the match to TRBD1 covers 7 bases. TRBV23-1 is reported as an ORF; its role is uncertain. This CDR3 comprises 15 residues. The J segment lost 5 bases and the V segment lost 3 bases, leaving 10 bases of the junction unmatched.